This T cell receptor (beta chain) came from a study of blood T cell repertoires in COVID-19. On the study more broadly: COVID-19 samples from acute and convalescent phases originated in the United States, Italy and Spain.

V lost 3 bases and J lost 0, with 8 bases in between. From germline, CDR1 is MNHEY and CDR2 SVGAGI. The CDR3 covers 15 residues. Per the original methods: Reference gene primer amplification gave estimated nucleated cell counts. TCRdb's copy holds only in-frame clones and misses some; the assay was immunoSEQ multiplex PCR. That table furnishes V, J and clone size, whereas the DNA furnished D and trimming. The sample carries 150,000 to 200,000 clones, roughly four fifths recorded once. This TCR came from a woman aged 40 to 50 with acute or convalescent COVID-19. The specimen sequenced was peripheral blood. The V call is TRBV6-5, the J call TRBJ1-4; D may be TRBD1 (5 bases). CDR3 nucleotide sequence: TGTGCCAGCAGTTATGGGACTGCAACTAATGAAAAACTGTTTTTT. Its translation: CASSYGTATNEKLFF.